A selection of T cell receptor beta chains follows, all from one sample in a study of T cells expressing NK-cell markers. TCRdb reanalyzed the 5' RACE reads, giving one entry per CDR3 protein sequence and no DNA. The sample table includes 500,000 to 600,000 distinct CDR3 sequences. Sample: blood T cells: a sorted CD56 or NKG2C T cell subset, CD4+ or CD8+ T cells, or bulk PBMC T cells (not recorded which). The receptors were gathered from a young man in good health. Each CDR3 is given with its conserved first and last residue.

V gene	J gene	CDR3 protein
TRBV18	TRBJ2-2	CASSPRAPFAGELFF
TRBV28	TRBJ2-5	CASSSKGSGETQYF
TRBV27	TRBJ2-1	CASSFNRDGEQFF
TRBV6-9	TRBJ2-7	CASSSVSGSSYEQYF
TRBV7-2	TRBJ1-2	CASSSDRAPTAGYTF
TRBV7-2	TRBJ1-4	CASSLQGGGTNEKLFF
TRBV19	TRBJ2-7	CASSTGLAGGPSYEQYF
TRBV30	TRBJ1-4	CAWSVDQGLKEKLFF
TRBV20-1	TRBJ2-1	CSVRPRGQGSYNEQFF
TRBV20-1	TRBJ2-1	CSATGTKNNEQFF
TRBV20-1	TRBJ1-2	CSLPTIAGGNYGYTF
TRBV14	TRBJ2-1	CASTSREGRYNEQFF
TRBV5-1	TRBJ2-3	CASSLVTGGATQYF
TRBV3-1	TRBJ1-2	CASSQEVVSPGLEDGYTF
TRBV19	TRBJ1-1	CASSRMEEGWNTEAFF
TRBV28	TRBJ1-2	CASSHTEKKGSYTF
TRBV12-3/TRBV12-4	TRBJ2-2	CAGPTSSGSGELFF
TRBV27	TRBJ1-2	CASSLSPQGVHGYTF
TRBV5-1	TRBJ2-3	CASSSSWTSGNTQYF
TRBV4-1	TRBJ2-3	CASSAGRGPASTDTQYF
TRBV5-1	TRBJ2-2	CASSPRAGTGELFF
TRBV7-9	TRBJ2-3	CASRRTADTQYF
TRBV28	TRBJ2-3	CASSDTGTRADTQYF
TRBV25-1	TRBJ2-3	CASSGGFQNRTDTQYF
TRBV7-9	TRBJ2-5	CASSSAWDSPQETQYF
TRBV27	TRBJ2-3	CASSLRTLAGGPDTQYF
TRBV20-1	TRBJ2-3	CSASGRGTDTQYF
TRBV2	TRBJ2-1	CASSESSAATYNEQFF
TRBV7-9	TRBJ2-2	CASLAGMDTGELFF
TRBV20-1	TRBJ2-3	CSARGAVLSTDTQYF